The table lists the clone carrying this T cell receptor (beta chain) with many counts. The data originate from a study of response to subunit inactivated influenza vaccine. Germline assignment: CDR1 ENHRY and CDR2 SYGVKD. Trimming pared 10 bases from V and 4 bases from J, leaving 25 bases between. The CDR3 length is 16 residues. In TCRdb, the RT-PCR reads were re-called with MiXCR into one record per CDR3 protein. The sample holds about 780,000 distinct CDR3 sequences, 15% to 20% seen once. The gene calls are TRBV10-3 and TRBJ2-5, with a weak D call TRBD2 (6 bases). The sample in question was PBMCs from blood, obtained approximately 5 days after vaccination. The source of this sequence is a man between 50 and 59 years old who received an inactivated influenza vaccine. The CDR3: CATLKGGGSTSETQYF. CDR3 nucleotides: TGTGCCACCTTGAAAGGTGGGGGGTCCACCTCAGAGACCCAGTACTTC.